This TCR beta chain was observed in a study of T cells after yellow fever vaccination. TCRdb reprocessed the 5' RACE reads via MiXCR and lists one record per CDR3 protein. The data show 200,000 to 250,000 distinct CDR3 sequences, more than 3% seen once. Study-level points and caveats: It was the secondary response that reached its peak faster, day 5 versus 15, but it was weaker.

This clonotype came up many times. Its antigen remains unidentified. This CDR3 contains 15 residues. Trimming removed 3 bases from V and 7 bases from J; junction bases left unmatched: 6. The clonotype comes from a man younger than 35 who received the YFV17D yellow fever vaccine. The chain couples TRBV12-3 or TRBV12-4 to TRBJ2-2; 9 nucleotides agree with TRBD2. The sample consisted of CD4+ T cells sorted from PBMCs, taken 10 days after the yellow fever booster vaccination. This CDR3 reads CASSFSSGGYGELFF. The DNA of the CDR3 is TGTGCCAGCAGTTTCAGTAGCGGGGGATACGGGGAGCTGTTTTTT.